Below are 23 T cell receptor beta chains sequenced from a single sample in a study of T cell responses to AZD1222 COVID-19 vaccine. Clones were sequenced by immunoSEQ multiplex PCR, and TCRdb holds only the in-frame ones, with some missing. The table lists around 150,000 clones, roughly 92% of them singletons. The source material was peripheral blood, sampled on day 0 of AZD1222 vaccination. These receptors came from an adult in good health.

The chain couples TRBV2 to TRBJ2-2, with TRBD2 as a possible D gene (5 bases). V was shortened by 0 bases and J by 3 bases, with 17 bases between the two germline ends. This CDR3 is built from 18 residues. The V gene's germline CDR1 is SNHLY and CDR2 FYNNEI. Here the CDR3 reads CASSEARVSQADTGELFF. The CDR3 region has the DNA TGTGCCAGCAGTGAAGCGCGGGTTTCGCAGGCAGACACCGGGGAGCTGTTTTTT.

V gene TRBV9 combines with J gene TRBJ2-1; D possibly corresponds to TRBD1 (6 bases). CDR1 SGDLS and CDR2 YYNGEE come from the germline V gene. The CDR3 extends over 14 amino acids. Trimming took 6 bases from V and 5 from J, leaving 15 bases between them. As DNA, the CDR3 is TGTGCCAGCACTAGGGGGACCATAGACAATGAGCAGTTCTTC. This gives the protein CASTRGTIDNEQFF. Full variable domain (rest looked up from reference TRBV9 and TRBJ2-1): DSGVTQTPKHLITATGQRVTLRCSPRSGDLSVYWYQQSLDQGLQFLIQYYNGEERAKGNILERFSAQQFPDLHSELNLSSLELGDSALYFCASTRGTIDNEQFFGPGTRLTVL.

J is TRBJ2-6 and V is TRBV15; D is unclear. V was trimmed by 0 bases and J by 0 bases, leaving 12 bases between them. CDR3 length: 18 residues. The V gene's germline CDR1 is LNHNV and CDR2 YYDKDF (reference sequence). CDR3 DNA: TGTGCCACCAGCAGAGATCCCTCCGGTCCCTCTGGGGCCAACGTCCTGACTTTC. Protein: CATSRDPSGPSGANVLTF.

The rearrangement links TRBV11-1 to TRBJ1-4, with D unclear. Germline V lookup: CDR1 SGHAT, CDR2 FQDESV (reference sequence). This CDR3 has 12 residues. Trimming removed 5 bases from V and 12 bases from J, with 13 bases in between. The CDR3 DNA sequence: TGTGCCAGCAGCCTGGGCGGGTTGGAACTGTTTTTT. Translation: CASSLGGLELFF.

The chain carries TRBV29-1 and TRBJ1-1; no firm D call. The germline V gene has CDR1 SQVTM and CDR2 ANQGSEA. The germline V and J ends were trimmed by 3 bases and 3 bases, with 11 bases remaining between them. CDR3 length: 13 residues. The CDR3 spells CSVDRVLDTEAFF. CDR3 in DNA: TGCAGCGTTGATAGGGTTTTGGACACTGAAGCTTTCTTT. Complete variable domain (other parts from reference TRBV29-1 and TRBJ1-1): SAVISQKPSRDICQRGTSLTIQCQVDSQVTMMFWYRQQPGQSLTLIATANQGSEATYESGFVIDKFPISRPNLTFSTLTVSNMSPEDSSIYLCSVDRVLDTEAFFGQGTRLTVV.

This clone has a single count. The chain links TRBV7-3 to TRBJ2-1, with D possibly being TRBD1 (5 bases). The CDR3 is 16 residues long. V was clipped by 1 base and J by 7 bases, with 17 bases between them. Germline V gene data show CDR1 as SGHTA and CDR2 as FQGTGA. The CDR3 bases are TGTGCCAGCAGCTTAAGGGCTGGGGCCCTTCAGAATGAGCAGTTCTTC. Residues: CASSLRAGALQNEQFF. Supplemented by reference TRBV7-3 and TRBJ2-1, the full variable domain reads GAGVSQTPSNKVTEKGKYVELRCDPISGHTALYWYRQSLGQGPEFLIYFQGTGAADDSGLPNDRFFAVRPEGSVSTLKIQRTERGDSAVYLCASSLRAGALQNEQFFGPGTRLTVL.

The rearrangement joins TRBV6-1 to TRBJ1-1; no clear D. Looked up from germline, CDR1 is MNHNS and CDR2 is SASEGT. The CDR3 length is 14 residues. Trimming stripped 2 bases from V and 0 bases from J, with 7 bases between. In DNA, the CDR3 is TGTGCCAGCAGTGAACGACAATTGAACACTGAAGCTTTCTTT. It yields the protein CASSERQLNTEAFF.

V is TRBV3-1 (or the pseudogene TRBV3-2) and J is TRBJ2-3; D is perhaps TRBD1 (8 bases). CDR1 and CDR2 (germline): LGHDT, YNNKEL (reference sequence). Deletions cut 8 bases from V and 4 bases from J, with 16 bases between. CDR3 length equals 14 residues. Here the CDR3 DNA reads TGTGCCAGCGGAAGACAGGGGAGGGCAGATACGCAGTATTTT. Translated: CASGRQGRADTQYF.

The chain couples TRBV11-3 to TRBJ1-1; D gene ambiguous. Germline CDR1 SGHNT, CDR2 YENEEA. There are 14 residues in the CDR3. V was pared by 5 bases and J by 5 bases, with 15 bases between. CDR3 in DNA: TGTGCCAGCAGCCGTAATGGGGTGAGGACTGAAGCTTTCTTT. The encoded protein is CASSRNGVRTEAFF.

This chain links TRBV10-3 with TRBJ2-1; D remains unclear. Germline values: CDR1 ENHRY, CDR2 SYGVKD. The CDR3 runs to 11 residues. Deletions cut 6 bases from V and 8 bases from J, with 8 bases between. The CDR3 DNA sequence: TGTGCCATCAGGGGTATATATGAGCAGTTCTTC. It codes for CAIRGIYEQFF.

This clone was recorded only once. CDR3 in DNA: TGTGCCAGCAGCCTCAAAGGGCGCAGAGACCCCTACGAGCAGTACTTC. Amino acids: CASSLKGRRDPYEQYF. The chain is built from TRBV7-2 and TRBJ2-7; no firm D call. CDR1 SGHTA and CDR2 FQGNSA come from the germline V gene. V was clipped by 5 bases and J by 2 bases, with 19 bases between them. CDR3 length: 16 amino acids.

The chain uses TRBV10-3 and TRBJ2-7; D unresolved. The CDR3 loop spans 12 amino acids. V lost 3 bases and J lost 3, with 6 bases in between. Germline V gene lookup returns CDR1 ENHRY and CDR2 SYGVKD. CDR3 region: CAISDADYEQYF. CDR3 nucleotide sequence: TGTGCCATCAGTGATGCAGACTACGAGCAGTACTTC.

The count of this clone is one. V and J are TRBV3-1 (or the pseudogene TRBV3-2) and TRBJ2-7; a possible D gene is TRBD2 (7 bases). Germline CDR1 LGHDT, CDR2 YNNKEL (reference sequence). V lost 6 bases and J 0 bases, leaving 15 bases between the germline ends. The CDR3 extends over 15 amino acids. In nucleotides, the CDR3 is TGTGCCAGCAGTGATGATAGGGGGGGCTCCTACGAGCAGTACTTC. Residues: CASSDDRGGSYEQYF.

The chain employs TRBV4-1 and TRBJ1-5; no clear D gene. Deletions cut 0 bases from V and 0 bases from J, with 3 bases between. The length of the CDR3 is 14 residues. The germline CDR1 and CDR2 sequences are MGHRA and YSYEKL. The CDR3 loop is CASSQEGSNQPQHF. The DNA of the CDR3 is TGCGCCAGCAGCCAAGAGGGTAGCAATCAGCCCCAGCATTTT.

In its sample, this clone was seen once. The V call is TRBV2, the J call TRBJ2-5; 8 positions agree with TRBD1. CDR3 length equals 13 residues. J was trimmed by 1 base and V by 9 bases; bases with no gene match: 4. Germline CDR1 and CDR2: SNHLY and FYNNEI. CDR3 protein: CASRDRFQETQYF. CDR3 bases: TGTGCCAGTAGGGACAGGTTCCAAGAGACCCAGTACTTC.

J is TRBJ2-7 and V is TRBV14; 9 bases align to TRBD2. Germline lookup yields CDR1 SGHDN and CDR2 FVKESK. The V gene end was trimmed by 4 bases and the J gene end by 3 bases; junction bases not matched to a gene: 10. The CDR3 sequence is 16 residues long. The CDR3 DNA reads as TGTGCCAGCAGCCCTACCCCCAGCGGGAGGAGCTACGAGCAGTACTTC. Translation: CASSPTPSGRSYEQYF. Variable domain in full (rest from reference TRBV14 and TRBJ2-7): EAGVTQFPSHSVIEKGQTVTLRCDPISGHDNLYWYRRVMGKEIKFLLHFVKESKQDESGMPNNRFLAERTGGTYSTLKVQPAELEDSGVYFCASSPTPSGRSYEQYFGPGTRLTVT.

The chain employs TRBV11-3 and TRBJ2-2; D possibly uses TRBD1 or TRBD2 (5 bases each). V lost 5 bases, J lost 6 bases, and 10 bases lay in between. The germline gives CDR1 SGHNT, CDR2 YENEEA. This CDR3 has 13 residues. CDR3 in amino acids: CASSQRGAGELFF. In DNA form, the CDR3 reads TGTGCCAGCAGCCAGAGGGGAGCCGGGGAGCTGTTTTTT.

This CDR3 is CASSPTGYGQPQHF. The CDR3 nucleotides read TGTGCCAGTAGTCCTACAGGGTATGGTCAGCCCCAGCATTTT. V gene TRBV19 combines with J gene TRBJ1-5, with D possibly matching TRBD1 (6 bases). V was pared by 5 bases and J by 6 bases, with 14 bases between. This CDR3 is 14 amino acids long. Germline CDR1 reads LNHDA; CDR2 reads SQIVND (reference sequence).

V is TRBV11-3 and J is TRBJ1-6; possible D gene TRBD1, 6 bases. Germline V gene data show CDR1 as SGHNT and CDR2 as YENEEA. The germline V and J ends were trimmed by 4 bases and 12 bases, with 13 bases remaining between them. The CDR3 is 13 residues long. The CDR3 loop reads CASSSTRGRPLHF. The CDR3 nucleotides read TGTGCCAGCAGCTCGACCAGGGGAAGACCCCTCCACTTT. The full variable domain, rest sourced from reference TRBV11-3 and TRBJ1-6, is EAGVVQSPRYKIIEKKQPVAFWCNPISGHNTLYWYLQNLGQGPELLIRYENEEAVDDSQLPKDRFSAERLKGVDSTLKIQPAELGDSAVYLCASSSTRGRPLHFGNGTRLTVT.

V and J are TRBV14 and TRBJ2-7; a possible D gene is TRBD2 (5 bases). Deletions cut 4 bases from V and 6 bases from J, with 16 bases between. Germline loops: CDR1 SGHDN, CDR2 FVKESK. The CDR3 is 14 amino acids. The CDR3 sequence: CASSPRTGISEQYF. The CDR3 DNA reads as TGTGCCAGCAGCCCCCGGACGGGAATCAGCGAGCAGTACTTC.

The V gene is TRBV5-6, the J gene TRBJ2-1; 10 positions match TRBD2. This CDR3 is 16 amino acids long. Trimming took 0 bases from V and 4 from J; bases not matched to a gene: 4. Germline CDR1 SGHDT, CDR2 YYEEEE. This CDR3 is CASSLAPSGGYNEQFF. The CDR3 nucleotides read TGTGCCAGCAGCTTGGCCCCTAGCGGGGGATACAATGAGCAGTTCTTC. Based on the CDR3 plus reference TRBV5-6 and TRBJ2-1, the full variable domain is DAGVTQSPTHLIKTRGQQVTLRCSPKSGHDTVSWYQQALGQGPQFIFQYYEEEERQRGNFPDRFSGHQFPNYSSELNVNALLLGDSALYLCASSLAPSGGYNEQFFGPGTRLTVL.

This clone has a single count. The chain combines TRBV19 with TRBJ2-2, with TRBD2 identical over 7 bases. CDR3 length: 14 residues. After removal of 7 bases from V and 1 base from J, the junction contained 3 bases not matched to a gene. Per germline, CDR1 LNHDA and CDR2 SQIVND (reference sequence). The CDR3 sequence is CASMKRENTGELFF. CDR3 sequence (DNA): TGTGCCAGTATGAAGCGGGAGAACACCGGGGAGCTGTTTTTT.

The genes are TRBV27 and TRBJ1-1, with TRBD1 as a possible D gene (5 bases). Germline V CDR1 and CDR2: MNHEY, SMNVEV (reference sequence). This CDR3 has 14 residues. The V and J ends lost 5 bases and 4 bases respectively, with 14 bases between them. In DNA form, the CDR3 reads TGTGCCAGCAGTGACAGCGTAAGTAGCACTGAAGCTTTCTTT. It is translated as CASSDSVSSTEAFF.